This T cell receptor beta chain was sequenced during a study of tumor-infiltrating lymphocytes in primary liver carcinoma. Unsorted bulk tissue (roughly 19-31 mg) underwent RNA and DNA co-extraction. Starting from around 500 ng of total RNA, TCR beta cDNA was produced with a primer in the constant region. Modified slightly, ARM-PCR produced TCR beta libraries over three nested multiplex PCR rounds. TCRdb re-called the multiplex PCR reads through MiXCR, storing one row per CDR3 protein. The sample shows roughly 120,000 distinct CDR3 sequences, 64% of them seen only once. The specimen sequenced was liver tumor tissue from sampling region 3. Indicated subset: tumor region T3, left-lateral pole. The sequence was obtained from a woman aged 55-70 years with primary liver carcinoma and hepatitis B virus infection.

The CDR3 spells CASSLERGGTEAFF. CDR3 nucleotides: TGTGCCAGCAGTTTAGAGAGAGGGGGCACTGAAGCTTTCTTT. V is TRBV28 and J is TRBJ1-1, with TRBD1 as a possible D gene (6 bases). Trimming removed 2 bases from V and 4 bases from J, with 11 bases in between. Germline V gene data show CDR1 as MDHEN and CDR2 as SYDVKM. The CDR3 contains 14 residues.